Given below is one TCR beta chain in context. These data are taken from a study of blood T cell repertoires in COVID-19. The CDR3 covers 15 residues. The germline V gene has CDR1 MNHEY and CDR2 SMNVEV (reference sequence). V lost 0 bases and J lost 8; bases outside the gene matches: 7. The protocol was immunoSEQ multiplex PCR, while the TCRdb copy is restricted to in-frame clones and leaves out a portion. The sample carries around 240,000 clones, about 90% recorded once. The source of this sequence is a human donor in a cohort exposed to, infected with or recovered from COVID-19 (not recorded which). The donor label of this sample is uncertain. V is TRBV27 and J is TRBJ1-2; 9 nucleotides line up with TRBD1. Sequenced input: PBMCs or T cells enriched from blood (not recorded which). In nucleotides, the CDR3 is TGTGCCAGCAGTTTATCGGGGACAGGGTTAGGGGGCTACACCTTC. This encodes CASSLSGTGLGGYTF.